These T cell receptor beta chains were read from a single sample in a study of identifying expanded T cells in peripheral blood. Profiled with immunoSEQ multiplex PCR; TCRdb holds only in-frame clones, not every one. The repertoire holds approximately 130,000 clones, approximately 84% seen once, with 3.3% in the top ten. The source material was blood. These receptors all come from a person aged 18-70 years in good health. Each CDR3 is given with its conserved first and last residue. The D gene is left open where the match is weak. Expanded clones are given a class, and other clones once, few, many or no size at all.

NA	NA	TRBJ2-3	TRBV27	CASSLSTRTDTQYF	TGTGCCAGCAGTTTATCGACCCGCACAGATACGCAGTATTTT
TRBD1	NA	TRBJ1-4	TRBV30	CAWSSQQGARDEKLFF	TGTGCCTGGAGTTCCCAACAGGGGGCCCGGGATGAAAAACTGTTTTTT
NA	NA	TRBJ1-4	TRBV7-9	CASSLGDFNEKLFF	TGTGCCAGCAGCTTAGGGGATTTCAATGAAAAACTGTTTTTT
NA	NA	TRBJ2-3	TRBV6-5	CASSYVPGPGSKQYF	TGTGCCAGCAGTTACGTACCAGGGCCGGGAAGTAAGCAGTATTTT
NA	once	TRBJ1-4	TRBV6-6	CASNKGTTNEKLFF	TGTGCCAGCAACAAGGGGACAACTAATGAAAAACTGTTTTTT
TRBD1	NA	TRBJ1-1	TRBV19	CASKDRDNTEAFF	TGTGCCAGTAAAGACAGGGATAACACTGAAGCTTTCTTT
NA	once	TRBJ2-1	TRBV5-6	CASTQLLQGDGNNEQFF	TGTGCCAGCACCCAATTACTCCAGGGAGATGGAAACAATGAGCAGTTCTTC
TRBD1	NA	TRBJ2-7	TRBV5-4	CASSPHRGYEQYF	TGTGCCAGCAGCCCACACAGGGGGTACGAGCAGTACTTC
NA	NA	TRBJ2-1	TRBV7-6	CASSLSRREQFF	TGTGCCAGCAGCTTAAGCCGAAGAGAGCAGTTCTTC
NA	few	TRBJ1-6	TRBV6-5	CATKMGPSNSPLHF	TGTGCCACCAAGATGGGTCCGAGTAATTCACCCCTCCACTTT
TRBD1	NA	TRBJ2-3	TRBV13	CASSLDEGDRGSTDTQYF	TGTGCCAGCAGCTTAGACGAGGGGGACAGGGGATCCACAGATACGCAGTATTTT
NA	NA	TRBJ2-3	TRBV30	CACNSKDSTSTDTQYF	TGTGCCTGCAATAGCAAGGACTCAACTAGCACAGATACGCAGTATTTT
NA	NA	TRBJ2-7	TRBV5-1	CASSPSGTSYEQYF	TGCGCCAGCAGCCCCTCTGGGACGTCCTACGAGCAGTACTTC
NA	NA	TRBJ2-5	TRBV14	CASSQVRSLQETQYF	TGTGCCAGCAGCCAAGTCCGGTCCCTTCAAGAGACCCAGTACTTC
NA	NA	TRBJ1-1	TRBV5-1	CASSLQGTLTTEAFF	TGCGCCAGCAGCTTGCAGGGTACTTTAACAACTGAAGCTTTCTTT
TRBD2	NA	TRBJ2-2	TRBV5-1	CASSPESGAGELFF	TGCGCCAGCAGCCCGGAAAGCGGGGCCGGGGAGCTGTTTTTT
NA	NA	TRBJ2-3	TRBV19	CASRDDRRGTDTQYF	TGTGCCAGTAGGGATGATCGCAGGGGCACAGATACGCAGTATTTT
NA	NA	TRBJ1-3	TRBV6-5	CASSSPGGAGNTIYF	TGTGCCAGCAGTTCCCCCGGGGGCGCAGGAAACACCATATATTTT
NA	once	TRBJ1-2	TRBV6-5	CASSLGGGLRGYTF	TGTGCCAGCAGTCTCGGGGGGGGCCTTCGGGGCTACACCTTC
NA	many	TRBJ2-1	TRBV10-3	CAISESKAYNEQFF	TGTGCCATCAGTGAGTCTAAAGCCTACAATGAGCAGTTCTTC
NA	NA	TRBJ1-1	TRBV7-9	CASSLGTVTEAFF	TGTGCCAGCAGCTTAGGGACAGTCACTGAAGCTTTCTTT
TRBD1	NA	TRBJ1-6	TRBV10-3	CAIREQGVGSSPLHF	TGTGCCATCAGGGAACAGGGGGTAGGGTCTTCACCCCTCCACTTT
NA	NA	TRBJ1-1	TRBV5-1	CASSLVEQVHTEAFF	TGCGCCAGCAGCTTGGTGGAACAGGTCCACACTGAAGCTTTCTTT
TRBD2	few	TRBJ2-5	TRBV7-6	CASGLAGGPSGETQYF	TGTGCCAGCGGACTAGCGGGGGGGCCTTCAGGGGAGACCCAGTACTTC
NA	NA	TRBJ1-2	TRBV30	CAWTGLKDGYTF	TGTGCCTGGACAGGGCTAAAGGATGGCTACACCTTC
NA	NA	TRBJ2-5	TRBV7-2	CASRRRAGRETQYF	TGTGCCAGCCGCCGTAGAGCAGGGAGGGAGACCCAGTACTTC
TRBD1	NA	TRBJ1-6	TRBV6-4	CASRTGTANSPLHF	TGTGCCAGCAGGACTGGGACAGCCAATTCACCCCTCCACTTT
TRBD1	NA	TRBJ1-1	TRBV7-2	CASREDRGGNTEAFF	TGTGCCAGCAGGGAAGACAGGGGGGGGAACACTGAAGCTTTCTTT
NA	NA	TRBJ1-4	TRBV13	CASSGRLGAGELFF	TGTGCCAGCTCCGGAAGATTGGGCGCGGGGGAACTGTTTTTT
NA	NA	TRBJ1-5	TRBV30	CAWSRTDNSNQPQHF	TGTGCCTGGAGTAGGACAGATAATAGCAATCAGCCCCAGCATTTT
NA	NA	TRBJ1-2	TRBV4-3	CASSQDTGTGYGYTF	TGCGCCAGCAGCCAAGATACTGGGACGGGCTATGGCTACACCTTC
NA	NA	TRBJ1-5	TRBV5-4	CASSAEPGDSNQPQHF	TGTGCCAGCAGCGCGGAACCAGGGGATAGCAATCAGCCCCAGCATTTT
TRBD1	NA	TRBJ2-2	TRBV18	CASSQGQGRTGELFF	TGTGCCAGCTCTCAAGGACAGGGGCGGACCGGGGAGCTGTTTTTT
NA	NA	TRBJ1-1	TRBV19	CASSTTGFNEAFF	TGTGCCAGTAGTACGACAGGTTTTAATGAAGCTTTCTTT
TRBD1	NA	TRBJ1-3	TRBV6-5	CASSLRQGSGNTIYF	TGTGCCAGCAGTCTCAGACAGGGGTCAGGAAACACCATATATTTT
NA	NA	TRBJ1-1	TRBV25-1	CASSEHWGGTEAFF	TGTGCCAGCAGTGAACATTGGGGTGGCACTGAAGCTTTCTTT
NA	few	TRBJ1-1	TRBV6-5	CASVGRGAKTEAFF	TGTGCCAGCGTTGGCCGGGGGGCGAAGACTGAAGCTTTCTTT
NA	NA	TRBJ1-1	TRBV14	CASSQRRMNTEAFF	TGTGCCAGCAGCCAAAGACGGATGAACACTGAAGCTTTCTTT
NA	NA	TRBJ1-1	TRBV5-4	CASSLDEPLNTEAFF	TGTGCCAGCAGCTTGGATGAACCTTTAAACACTGAAGCTTTCTTT
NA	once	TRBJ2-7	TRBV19	CATKSVTYEQYF	TGTGCCACGAAGTCGGTAACCTACGAGCAGTACTTC
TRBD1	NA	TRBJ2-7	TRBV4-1	CASSQVGRDRSYEQYF	TGCGCCAGCAGCCAGGTAGGCCGGGACAGAAGCTACGAGCAGTACTTC
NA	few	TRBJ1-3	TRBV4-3	CASSPNPDARQPGNTIYF	TGCGCCAGCAGCCCCAACCCTGACGCCCGACAGCCTGGAAACACCATATATTTT
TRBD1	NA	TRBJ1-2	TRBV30	CAWEEPPGQGNYGYTF	TGTGCCTGGGAAGAGCCCCCGGGACAGGGGAACTATGGCTACACCTTC
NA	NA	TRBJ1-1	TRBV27	CASSFDGMGAEAFF	TGTGCCAGCAGTTTCGATGGTATGGGGGCTGAAGCTTTCTTT
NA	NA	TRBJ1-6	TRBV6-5	CASSSQTQSPLHF	TGTGCCAGCAGTTCCCAGACCCAATCACCCCTCCACTTT
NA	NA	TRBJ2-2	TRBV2	CASSEPGLNTGELFF	TGTGCCAGCAGTGAACCGGGGTTGAACACCGGGGAGCTGTTTTTT
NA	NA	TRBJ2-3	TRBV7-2	CASSLVSGSDTQYF	TGTGCCAGCAGCTTAGTCAGCGGGTCGGATACGCAGTATTTT
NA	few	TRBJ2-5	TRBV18	CASSPPSGGQETQYF	TGTGCCAGCTCACCACCGAGTGGGGGGCAAGAGACCCAGTACTTC